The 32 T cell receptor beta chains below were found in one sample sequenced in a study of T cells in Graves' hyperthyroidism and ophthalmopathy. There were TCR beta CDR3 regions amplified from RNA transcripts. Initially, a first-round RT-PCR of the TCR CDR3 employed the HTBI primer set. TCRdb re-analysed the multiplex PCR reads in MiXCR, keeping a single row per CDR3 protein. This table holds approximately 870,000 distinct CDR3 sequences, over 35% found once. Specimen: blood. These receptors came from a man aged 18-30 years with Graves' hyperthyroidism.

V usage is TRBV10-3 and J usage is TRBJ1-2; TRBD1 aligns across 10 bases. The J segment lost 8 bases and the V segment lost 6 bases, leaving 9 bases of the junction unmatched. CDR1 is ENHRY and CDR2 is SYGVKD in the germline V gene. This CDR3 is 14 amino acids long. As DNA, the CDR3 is TGTGCCATCAGCCGGGGACAGGGGACGGGCGGCTACACCTTC. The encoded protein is CAISRGQGTGGYTF.

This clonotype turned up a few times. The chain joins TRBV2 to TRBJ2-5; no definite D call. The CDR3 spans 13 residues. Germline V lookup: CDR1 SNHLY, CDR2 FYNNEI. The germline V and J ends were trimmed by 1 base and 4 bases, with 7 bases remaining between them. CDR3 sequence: CASSEVKPETQYF. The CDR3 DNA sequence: TGTGCCAGCAGTGAAGTAAAACCAGAGACCCAGTACTTC.

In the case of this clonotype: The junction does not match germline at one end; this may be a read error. CDR3 in DNA: TGTGCCAGCAGTTACAGGAGAGAGACCCAGTACTTC. It codes for CASSYRRETQYF. V usage is TRBV5-1 and J usage is TRBJ2-5; weak D call: TRBD1 (5 bases). The CDR3 extends over 12 amino acids. Germline V gives CDR1 SGHRS, CDR2 YFSETQ.

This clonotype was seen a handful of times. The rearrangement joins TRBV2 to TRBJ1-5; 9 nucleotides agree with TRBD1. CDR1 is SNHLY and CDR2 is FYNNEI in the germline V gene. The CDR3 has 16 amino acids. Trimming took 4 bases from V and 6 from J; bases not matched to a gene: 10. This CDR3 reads CASSGAGTGTSQPQHF. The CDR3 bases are TGTGCCAGCAGTGGAGCCGGGACAGGGACGAGTCAGCCCCAGCATTTT.

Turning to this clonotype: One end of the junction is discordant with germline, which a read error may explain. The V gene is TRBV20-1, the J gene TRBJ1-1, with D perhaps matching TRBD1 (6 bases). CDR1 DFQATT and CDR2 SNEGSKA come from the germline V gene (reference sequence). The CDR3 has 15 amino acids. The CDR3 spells CSARDPRQVNAEAFF. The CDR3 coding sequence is TGCAGTGCTAGAGATCCACGACAGGTGAACGCTGAAGCTTTCTTT.

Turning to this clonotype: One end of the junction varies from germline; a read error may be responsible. The CDR3 sequence: CASSLGRSSSGTQNF. Here the CDR3 DNA reads TGTGCCAGCAGCTTGGGAAGGAGCTCCTCAGGAACCCAGAACTTC. The chain joins TRBV7-2 to TRBJ2-5; D unclear. Germline CDR1 and CDR2: SGHTA and FQGNSA. This CDR3 comprises 15 residues.

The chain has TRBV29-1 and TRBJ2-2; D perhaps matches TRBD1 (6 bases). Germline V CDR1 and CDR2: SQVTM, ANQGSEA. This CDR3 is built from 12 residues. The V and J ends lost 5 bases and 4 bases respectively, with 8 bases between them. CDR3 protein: CSVRTATGELFF. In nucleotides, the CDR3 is TGCAGCGTTCGGACAGCCACCGGGGAGCTGTTTTTT.

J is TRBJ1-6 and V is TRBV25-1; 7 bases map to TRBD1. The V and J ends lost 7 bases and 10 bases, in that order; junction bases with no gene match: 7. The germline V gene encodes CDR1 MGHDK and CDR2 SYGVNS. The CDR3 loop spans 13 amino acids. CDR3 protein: CASNRGVGSPLHF. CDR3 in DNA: TGTGCCAGCAACAGGGGCGTGGGGTCACCCCTCCACTTT.

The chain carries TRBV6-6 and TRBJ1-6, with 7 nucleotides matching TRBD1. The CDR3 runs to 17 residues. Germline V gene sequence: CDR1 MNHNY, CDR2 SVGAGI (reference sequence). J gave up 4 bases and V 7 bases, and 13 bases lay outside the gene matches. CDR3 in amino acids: CASTTEAGTDYNSPLHF. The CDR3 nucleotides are TGTGCCAGCACCACCGAAGCCGGGACAGATTATAATTCACCCCTCCACTTT.

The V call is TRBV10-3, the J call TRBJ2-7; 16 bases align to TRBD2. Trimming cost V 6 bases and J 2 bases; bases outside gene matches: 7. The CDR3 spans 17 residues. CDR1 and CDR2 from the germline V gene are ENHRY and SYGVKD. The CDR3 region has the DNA TGTGCCATCAGACATACCGGGACTAGCGGGGGGGCCTACGAGCAGTACTTC. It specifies CAIRHTGTSGGAYEQYF.

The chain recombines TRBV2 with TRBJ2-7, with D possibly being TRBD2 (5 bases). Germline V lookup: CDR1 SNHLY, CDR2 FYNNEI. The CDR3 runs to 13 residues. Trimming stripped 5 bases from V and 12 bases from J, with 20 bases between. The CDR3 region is CASSYSNQAEGYF. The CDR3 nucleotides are TGTGCCAGCAGTTACTCGAATCAAGCAGAGGGGTACTTC.

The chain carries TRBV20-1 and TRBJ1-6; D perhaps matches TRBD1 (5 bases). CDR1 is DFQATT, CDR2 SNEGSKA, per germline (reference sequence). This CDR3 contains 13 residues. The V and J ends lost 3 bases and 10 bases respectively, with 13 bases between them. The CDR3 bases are TGCAGTGCTAGGGGGACGGGGTCATCACCCCTCCACTTT. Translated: CSARGTGSSPLHF.

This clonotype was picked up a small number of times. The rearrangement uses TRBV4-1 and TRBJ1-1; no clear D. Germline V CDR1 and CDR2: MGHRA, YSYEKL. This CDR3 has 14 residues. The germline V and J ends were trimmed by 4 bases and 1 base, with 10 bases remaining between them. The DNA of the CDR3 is TGCGCCAGCAGCCCTATAGACGGGAACACTGAAGCTTTCTTT. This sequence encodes CASSPIDGNTEAFF.

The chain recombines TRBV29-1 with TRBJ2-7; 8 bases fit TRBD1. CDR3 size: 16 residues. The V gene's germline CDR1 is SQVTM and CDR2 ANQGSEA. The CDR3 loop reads CASSQDRNRGSYEQYF. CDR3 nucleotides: TGCGCCAGCAGCCAAGATCGGAACAGGGGGAGTTACGAGCAGTACTTC.

The CDR3 loop reads CASSSSRVLGVTPLHF. CDR3 nucleotides: TGTGCCAGCAGCTCTTCTCGTGTCCTCGGAGTAACACCCCTCCACTTT. The chain carries TRBV7-8 and TRBJ1-6; D unresolved. V was shortened by 4 bases and J by 11 bases, with 21 bases between the two germline ends. This CDR3 region has 16 residues. Germline CDR1 and CDR2: SGHVS and FQNEAQ.

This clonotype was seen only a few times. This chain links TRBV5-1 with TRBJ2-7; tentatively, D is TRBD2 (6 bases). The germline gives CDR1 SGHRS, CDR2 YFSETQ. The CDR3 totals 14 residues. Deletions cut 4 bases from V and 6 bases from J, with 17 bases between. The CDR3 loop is CASSRGDSSFEQYF. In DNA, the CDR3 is TGCGCCAGCAGCCGCGGGGACTCTTCGTTCGAGCAGTACTTC.

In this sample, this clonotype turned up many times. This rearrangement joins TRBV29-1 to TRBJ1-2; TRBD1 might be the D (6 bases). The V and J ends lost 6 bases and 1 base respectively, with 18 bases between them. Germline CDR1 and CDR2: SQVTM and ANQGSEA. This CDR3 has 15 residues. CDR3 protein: CSVERQGRVNYGYTF. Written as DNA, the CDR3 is TGCAGCGTGGAACGGCAGGGGAGGGTTAACTATGGCTACACCTTC.

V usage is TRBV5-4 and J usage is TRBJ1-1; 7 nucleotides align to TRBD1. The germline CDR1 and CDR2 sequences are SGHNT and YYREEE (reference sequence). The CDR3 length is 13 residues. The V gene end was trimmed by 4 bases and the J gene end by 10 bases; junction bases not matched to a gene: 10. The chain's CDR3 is CASSPGTARAAFF. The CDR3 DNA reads TGTGCCAGCAGCCCAGGGACAGCACGTGCAGCTTTCTTT. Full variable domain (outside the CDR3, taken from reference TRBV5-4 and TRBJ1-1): ETGVTQSPTHLIKTRGQQVTLRCSSQSGHNTVSWYQQALGQGPQFIFQYYREEENGRGNFPPRFSGLQFPNYSSELNVNALELDDSALYLCASSPGTARAAFFGQGTRLTVV.

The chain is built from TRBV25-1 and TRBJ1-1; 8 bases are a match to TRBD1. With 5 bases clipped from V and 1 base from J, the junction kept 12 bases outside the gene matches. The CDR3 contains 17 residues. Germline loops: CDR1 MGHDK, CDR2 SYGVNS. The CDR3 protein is CASSSLGTGNENTEAFF. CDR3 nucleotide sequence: TGTGCCAGCAGTTCTCTCGGGACAGGAAATGAGAACACTGAAGCTTTCTTT.

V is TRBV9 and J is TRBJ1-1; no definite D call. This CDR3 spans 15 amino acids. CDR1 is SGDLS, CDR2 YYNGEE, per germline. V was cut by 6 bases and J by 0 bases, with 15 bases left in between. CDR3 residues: CASTPFGTMNTEAFF. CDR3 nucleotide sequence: TGTGCCAGCACCCCGTTTGGTACTATGAACACTGAAGCTTTCTTT.

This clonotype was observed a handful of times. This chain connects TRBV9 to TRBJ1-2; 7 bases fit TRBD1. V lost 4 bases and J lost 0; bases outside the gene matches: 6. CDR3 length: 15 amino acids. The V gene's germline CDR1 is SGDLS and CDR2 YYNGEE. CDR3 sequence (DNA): TGTGCCAGCAGCCCTCATCAGGGGGCTAACTATGGCTACACCTTC. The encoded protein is CASSPHQGANYGYTF.

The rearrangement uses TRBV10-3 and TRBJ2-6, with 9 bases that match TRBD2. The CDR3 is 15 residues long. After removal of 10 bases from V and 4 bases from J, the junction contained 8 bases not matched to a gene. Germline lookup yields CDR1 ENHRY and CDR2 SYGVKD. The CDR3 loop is CASSVGTSGANVLTF. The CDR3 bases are TGTGCCAGCAGCGTCGGGACTAGCGGGGCCAACGTCCTGACTTTC.

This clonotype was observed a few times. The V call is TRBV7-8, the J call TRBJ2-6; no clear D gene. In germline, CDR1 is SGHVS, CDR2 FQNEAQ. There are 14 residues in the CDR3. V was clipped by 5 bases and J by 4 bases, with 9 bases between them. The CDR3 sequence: CASSQEEGANVLTF. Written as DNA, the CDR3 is TGTGCCAGCAGCCAAGAAGAGGGGGCCAACGTCCTGACTTTC.

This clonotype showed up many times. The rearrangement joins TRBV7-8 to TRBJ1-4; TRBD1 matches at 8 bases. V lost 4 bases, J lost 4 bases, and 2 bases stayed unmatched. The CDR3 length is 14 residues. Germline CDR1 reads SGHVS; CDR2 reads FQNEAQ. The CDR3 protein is CASSWTGSNEKLFF. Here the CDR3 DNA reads TGTGCCAGCAGCTGGACAGGGAGTAATGAAAAACTGTTTTTT. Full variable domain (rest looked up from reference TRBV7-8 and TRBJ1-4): GAGVSQSPRYKVAKRGQDVALRCDPISGHVSLFWYQQALGQGPEFLTYFQNEAQLDKSGLPSDRFFAERPEGSVSTLKIQRTQQEDSAVYLCASSWTGSNEKLFFGSGTQLSVL.

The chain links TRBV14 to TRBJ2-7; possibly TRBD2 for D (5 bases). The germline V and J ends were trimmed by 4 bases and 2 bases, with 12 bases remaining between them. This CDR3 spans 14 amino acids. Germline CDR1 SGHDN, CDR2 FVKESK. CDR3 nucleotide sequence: TGTGCCAGCAGCCCCAACGACTATCCCTACGAGCAGTACTTC. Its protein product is CASSPNDYPYEQYF.

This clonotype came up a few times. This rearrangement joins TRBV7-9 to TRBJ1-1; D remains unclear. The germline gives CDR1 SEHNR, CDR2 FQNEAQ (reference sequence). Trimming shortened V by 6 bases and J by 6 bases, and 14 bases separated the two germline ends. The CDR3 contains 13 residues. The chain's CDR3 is CASSSGPGAEAFF. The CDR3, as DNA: TGTGCCAGCAGTTCCGGACCCGGGGCTGAAGCTTTCTTT.

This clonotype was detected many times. The CDR3: CASSWGDRADSPLHF. The CDR3 DNA reads as TGCGCCAGCAGCTGGGGGGACAGGGCTGATTCACCCCTCCACTTT. The chain recombines TRBV5-1 with TRBJ1-6; 9 bases are shared with TRBD1. There are 15 residues in the CDR3. Germline values: CDR1 SGHRS, CDR2 YFSETQ. The junction had 6 bases not matched to a gene; V was cut back by 3 bases and J by 8 bases.

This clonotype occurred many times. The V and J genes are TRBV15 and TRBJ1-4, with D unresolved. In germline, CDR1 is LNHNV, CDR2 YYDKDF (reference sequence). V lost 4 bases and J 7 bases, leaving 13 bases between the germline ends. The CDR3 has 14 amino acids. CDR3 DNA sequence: TGTGCCACCAGCAAGACCGGCTGGGGTGAAAAACTGTTTTTT. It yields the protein CATSKTGWGEKLFF.

CDR3 sequence reads: CSVETGAGTQYF. CDR3 bases: TGCAGCGTTGAGACAGGGGCCGGGACCCAGTACTTC. V and J are TRBV29-1 and TRBJ2-5, with 8 bases matching TRBD1. The length of the CDR3 is 12 residues. The V segment lost 3 bases and the J segment 7 bases; nucleotides outside the gene matches: 4. Germline loops: CDR1 SQVTM, CDR2 ANQGSEA.

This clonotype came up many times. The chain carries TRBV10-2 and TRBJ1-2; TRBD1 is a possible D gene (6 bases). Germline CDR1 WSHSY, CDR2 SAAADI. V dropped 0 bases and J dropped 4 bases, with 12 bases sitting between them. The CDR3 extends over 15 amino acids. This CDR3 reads CASSESNPGAYGYTF. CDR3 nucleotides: TGCGCCAGCAGTGAGTCGAATCCGGGGGCCTATGGCTACACCTTC.

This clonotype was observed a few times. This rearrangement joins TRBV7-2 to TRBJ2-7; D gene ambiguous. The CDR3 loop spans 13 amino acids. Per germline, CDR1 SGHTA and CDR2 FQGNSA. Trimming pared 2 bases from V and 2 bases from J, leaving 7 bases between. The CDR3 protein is CASSLSSPYEQYF. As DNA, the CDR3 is TGTGCCAGCAGCTTATCAAGTCCCTACGAGCAGTACTTC.

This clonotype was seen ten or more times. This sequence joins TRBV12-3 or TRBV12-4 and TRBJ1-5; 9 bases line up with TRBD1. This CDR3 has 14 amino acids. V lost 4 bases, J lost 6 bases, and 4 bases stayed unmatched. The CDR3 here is CASSSDRGSQPQHF. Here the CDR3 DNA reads TGTGCCAGCAGTTCGGACAGGGGCAGTCAGCCCCAGCATTTT.